Reported below is one T cell receptor (beta chain). The data belong to a study of blood T cell repertoires in COVID-19. With 1 base removed from V and 2 bases from J, the gap between germline ends came to 11 bases. This CDR3 contains 15 residues. Germline values: CDR1 SEHNR, CDR2 FQNEAQ (reference sequence). Original processing notes: Cell counts per sample came from amplifying reference gene primers. The method was immunoSEQ multiplex PCR; TCRdb's version includes in-frame clones alone and lacks a portion of them. V and J calls plus clone size are reproduced from that table; the DNA served to infer D and trimming. The sample carries approximately 200,000 clones, 75% to 90% recorded once.

This clonotype was sampled from a man aged 25-45 years with acute or convalescent COVID-19. The sequenced sample consisted of peripheral blood. This chain uses TRBV7-9 with TRBJ1-1; TRBD1 might be the D (6 bases). The CDR3 region is CASSLEGQINTEAFF. CDR3 in DNA: TGTGCCAGCAGCTTAGAAGGACAGATAAACACTGAAGCTTTCTTT.